This is a list of T cell receptor beta chains from one sample in a study of T cell responses to AZD1222 COVID-19 vaccine. Some clones are missing from TCRdb's copy, which holds only in-frame ones; the method was immunoSEQ multiplex PCR. The repertoire has around 110,000 clones, approximately 89% of them found once; the top ten carry roughly a fifth. The sample was peripheral blood, taken on day 0 of AZD1222 vaccination. The receptor source for this set is an adult in good health. Both conserved end residues are part of each CDR3.

j_gene	v_gene	CDR3aa
TRBJ1-3	TRBV5-8	CASSSRRVDSGNTIYF
TRBJ2-7	TRBV18	CASSPLPFSPGGNEQYF
TRBJ2-1	TRBV11-2	CASSQLGLPREQFF
TRBJ1-2	TRBV29-1	CSVDRANYGYTF
TRBJ2-1	TRBV24-1	CATSSSGAARYNEQFF
TRBJ1-5	TRBV7-7	CASSLDSAAVSNQPQHF
TRBJ2-1	TRBV29-1	CSVAGGLNEQFF
TRBJ2-1	TRBV7-9	CASSLGTGGGHEQFF
TRBJ1-1	TRBV13	CASSLVVGAGRTEAFF
TRBJ2-7	TRBV5-4	CASSPAGRQGYEQYF
TRBJ2-7	TRBV14	CASSQTNSYEQYF
TRBJ1-1	TRBV5-4	CASSFDSTEAFF
TRBJ1-5	TRBV6-6	CASSLEGSGQPQHF
TRBJ1-5	TRBV4-1	CASSQGRAGRDRQPQHF
TRBJ2-5	TRBV6-5	CASSYLSQGETQYF
TRBJ1-1	TRBV6-2/TRBV6-3	CASSYVPRGTEAFF
TRBJ2-7	TRBV6-1	CASSEETVVGLGVNYEQYF
TRBJ1-6	TRBV5-4	CASSLFGQGSSPLHF
TRBJ1-5	TRBV27	CASSLLGREPQHF
TRBJ1-6	TRBV7-9	CASSLSGRDSPLHF
TRBJ2-3	TRBV5-4	CASRERGTDTQYF
TRBJ2-5	TRBV24-1	CATSPSGTQETQYF
TRBJ2-7	TRBV6-2/TRBV6-3	CASSYSRGLAYEQYF
TRBJ1-4	TRBV5-1	CASSPGWGQPNEKLFF
TRBJ2-7	TRBV10-3	CAISDNSGDTSYEQYF
TRBJ1-5	TRBV7-2	CASSLNGRGVNQPQHF
TRBJ2-7	TRBV7-8	CASSFPGGEQYF
TRBJ1-6	TRBV3-1/TRBV3-2	CASSPAIFNSPLHF
TRBJ2-7	TRBV5-1	CASSLGGGAFEQYF
TRBJ1-2	TRBV7-9	CASSLVQGSGYTF
TRBJ1-4	TRBV5-1	CASSATSPHEKLFF